This T cell receptor beta chain was found in a study of blood T cells in healthy people across ages. Between the trimmed V and J ends, which lost 0 bases and 5 bases, there was a span of 12 bases. The CDR3 contains 14 residues. Germline-derived CDR1 and CDR2 are DFQATT and SNEGSKA (reference sequence). With a J-beta primer mix and a sample-barcoded 5' primer, a second PCR ran about 6 to 11 cycles. TCRdb itself ran the 5' RACE reads through MiXCR, one entry per CDR3 protein. The table has about 800,000 distinct CDR3 sequences, roughly 64% seen once. The study drew donors from healthy Caucasian individuals in Russia aged roughly 6 to 90.

The receptor was derived from a man aged 30-40 years in good health. This chain joins TRBV20-1 and TRBJ2-3, with D tentatively TRBD2 (6 bases). The specimen was blood. CDR3 in amino acids: CSARDLGGEDTQYF. In nucleotides, the CDR3 is TGCAGTGCTAGAGATCTTGGAGGGGAAGATACGCAGTATTTT.